These 4 T cell receptor beta chains were sequenced from one sample in a study of identical twins. TCRdb ran MiXCR on the 5' RACE reads and lists one entry per CDR3 protein. The table lists about 890,000 distinct CDR3 sequences, approximately 13% of them singletons. This sample also appeared in a second study, on yellow fever vaccine responses in identical twins.

Sequences were obtained from PBMCs. The receptor source for this set is a woman aged 18-30 years in good health.

There are a few counts of this clonotype. This rearrangement joins TRBV4-1 to TRBJ1-6, with 7 bases fitting TRBD1. In germline, CDR1 is MGHRA, CDR2 YSYEKL. The V gene end was trimmed by 0 bases and the J gene end by 11 bases; junction bases not matched to a gene: 10. The CDR3 runs 16 residues. The CDR3 loop reads CASSQERGPRSPPLHF. The CDR3 DNA sequence: TGCGCCAGCAGCCAAGAGAGGGGGCCCAGGTCGCCACCCCTCCACTTT.

The chain recombines TRBV2 with TRBJ1-2, with a tentative D call TRBD1 (5 bases). The CDR3 contains 13 residues. Per the germline V gene, CDR1 is SNHLY and CDR2 is FYNNEI. V lost 3 bases, J lost 4 bases, and 9 bases lay in between. CDR3 sequence (DNA): TGTGCCAGCAGTGAGGGGACGGTCTATGGCTACACCTTC. Translation: CASSEGTVYGYTF. Full variable domain (remainder filled in from reference TRBV2 and TRBJ1-2): EPEVTQTPSHQVTQMGQEVILRCVPISNHLYFYWYRQILGQKVEFLVSFYNNEISEKSEIFDDQFSVERPDGSNFTLKIRSTKLEDSAMYFCASSEGTVYGYTFGSGTRLTVV.

This chain joins TRBV7-9 and TRBJ2-5; perhaps TRBD2 as D (5 bases). The CDR3 is made up of 16 amino acids. The V end was cut by 3 bases, the J end by 4 bases, with 18 bases between. The germline CDR1 and CDR2 sequences are SEHNR and FQNEAQ (reference sequence). DNA for the CDR3: TGTGCCAGCAGCTTGGAGGACTTGGGTTTGTCAGAGACCCAGTACTTC. As protein: CASSLEDLGLSETQYF.

V is TRBV4-1 and J is TRBJ2-5; 12 nucleotides line up with TRBD2. The V and J ends lost 3 bases and 9 bases, in that order; junction bases with no gene match: 5. CDR3 length equals 14 residues. The germline V gene has CDR1 MGHRA and CDR2 YSYEKL. The DNA of the CDR3 is TGCGCCAGCAGCCATCCCCCTAGCGGGGGGGCCCAGTACTTC. Its translation is CASSHPPSGGAQYF.